These 24 T cell receptor beta chains were sequenced from one sample in a study of T cell changes during pregnancy in multiple sclerosis. Data came from immunoSEQ multiplex PCR; TCRdb stores just in-frame clones and leaves some out. The sample carries approximately 32,000 clones, roughly 87% recorded once. Here the sequenced sample was CD8+ T cells from peripheral blood mononuclear cells, taken in the first trimester of pregnancy. Receptors originate from a female donor with multiple sclerosis, enrolled in a pregnancy study.

This clone was counted a single time. The chain is built from TRBV27 and TRBJ2-1; 10 nucleotides align to TRBD2. The CDR3 spans 17 residues. Germline V gives CDR1 MNHEY, CDR2 SMNVEV (reference sequence). V dropped 0 bases and J dropped 8; count of bases not matched to a gene: 10. Here the CDR3 reads CASSLSGSGLATHEQFF. The CDR3 DNA sequence: TGTGCCAGCAGTTTATCAGGTTCGGGACTAGCGACCCATGAGCAGTTCTTC.

V gene TRBV19 combines with J gene TRBJ2-3; 7 bases are a match to TRBD2. The CDR3 contains 13 residues. With 4 bases clipped from V and 5 bases from J, the junction kept 3 bases outside the gene matches. Looked up from germline, CDR1 is LNHDA and CDR2 is SQIVND (reference sequence). The CDR3 sequence is CASSSGSGDTQYF. The CDR3 nucleotides are TGTGCCAGTAGTAGCGGGAGTGGAGATACGCAGTATTTT. Full variable domain (rest looked up from reference TRBV19 and TRBJ2-3): DGGITQSPKYLFRKEGQNVTLSCEQNLNHDAMYWYRQDPGQGLRLIYYSQIVNDFQKGDIAEGYSVSREKKESFPLTVTSAQKNPTAFYLCASSSGSGDTQYFGPGTRLTVL.

This clone was observed a single time. The CDR3 DNA follows: TGTGCCAGCTCCGTCGCATGGAGGGGTTCTTCCGCTAGCACAGATACGCAGTATTTT. The encoded protein is CASSVAWRGSSASTDTQYF. The chain combines TRBV28 with TRBJ2-3; weak D call: TRBD2 (6 bases). CDR3 length: 19 residues. V lost 8 bases and J 0 bases, leaving 27 bases between the germline ends. Germline V gene data show CDR1 as MDHEN and CDR2 as SYDVKM.

The CDR3 nucleotides read TGCGCCAGCAGTGAGTCTTGGCAGGTTCTAACCCTTCCGATTAGCAATCAGCCCCAGCATTTT. Protein: CASSESWQVLTLPISNQPQHF. V gene TRBV10-2 combines with J gene TRBJ1-5; D uncertain. This CDR3 contains 21 residues. Trimming shortened V by 0 bases and J by 0 bases, and 24 bases separated the two germline ends. Germline lookup yields CDR1 WSHSY and CDR2 SAAADI.

The chain recombines TRBV6-5 with TRBJ2-1; D is unclear. CDR1 MNHEY and CDR2 SVGAGI come from the germline V gene. CDR3 length: 14 residues. V was pared by 0 bases and J by 9 bases, with 12 bases between. The CDR3 nucleotides are TGTGCCAGCAGTTACTCAGCACCTGGGCGTGAGCAGTTCTTC. This sequence encodes CASSYSAPGREQFF.

This chain uses TRBV5-1 with TRBJ2-7, with 11 bases identical to TRBD2. CDR1 and CDR2 (germline): SGHRS, YFSETQ. The length of the CDR3 is 15 residues. Trimming took 4 bases from V and 6 from J; bases not matched to a gene: 9. For the CDR3, the DNA is TGCGCCAGCAGCGATAAACTAGCGGGAGTAAGCGAGCAGTACTTC. Translated, it gives CASSDKLAGVSEQYF.

The chain is built from TRBV2 and TRBJ2-3; D ambiguous. Trimming took off 5 bases at V and 5 bases at J, with 5 bases between the two ends. CDR3 length: 11 amino acids. Per the germline V gene, CDR1 is SNHLY and CDR2 is FYNNEI. CDR3 sequence reads: CASSPQDTQYF. The CDR3 region has the DNA TGTGCCAGCAGTCCCCAAGATACGCAGTATTTT.

The rearrangement uses TRBV25-1 and TRBJ2-1; 7 bases fit TRBD2. The CDR3 totals 14 residues. V gave up 3 bases and J gave up 6 bases; unmatched junction bases: 5. Per the germline V gene, CDR1 is MGHDK and CDR2 is SYGVNS. Here the CDR3 DNA reads TGTGCCAGCAGTGAGACTAGCTTCGGCAATGAGCAGTTCTTC. Encoded protein: CASSETSFGNEQFF.

This chain uses TRBV5-1 with TRBJ1-6, with 7 bases lining up with TRBD1. The CDR3 loop spans 17 amino acids. In germline, CDR1 is SGHRS, CDR2 YFSETQ. V dropped 3 bases and J dropped 6; count of bases not matched to a gene: 12. CDR3 sequence reads: CASSSTGAGFGNSPLHF. Here the CDR3 DNA reads TGCGCCAGCAGCTCTACAGGGGCGGGCTTCGGTAATTCACCCCTCCACTTT.

The V gene is TRBV9, the J gene TRBJ2-7, with 8 bases that match TRBD2. Germline assignment: CDR1 SGDLS and CDR2 YYNGEE. The CDR3 length is 15 residues. V lost 0 bases to trimming and J lost 3 bases; unmatched junction nucleotides: 5. The CDR3 DNA follows: TGTGCCAGCAGCGTAGACGGACTAGCAGTCTACGAGCAGTACTTC. This codes for CASSVDGLAVYEQYF.

The genes are TRBV4-2 and TRBJ2-3; D perhaps matches TRBD2 (5 bases). The CDR3 spans 15 residues. Germline V gene sequence: CDR1 LGHNA, CDR2 YNFKEQ. V was cut by 0 bases and J by 2 bases, with 9 bases left in between. CDR3 region: CASSQEPEATDTQYF. CDR3 DNA sequence: TGTGCCAGCAGCCAAGAGCCGGAGGCCACAGATACGCAGTATTTT.

This clone showed up just a few times. This chain connects TRBV27 to TRBJ1-4; D unresolved. The CDR3 has 15 residues. Trimming took 4 bases from V and 4 from J, leaving 13 bases between them. Germline V gene data show CDR1 as MNHEY and CDR2 as SMNVEV (reference sequence). Written as DNA, the CDR3 is TGTGCCAGCAGTTCGGAGATGGCCGTTAATGAAAAACTGTTTTTT. Amino acids: CASSSEMAVNEKLFF.

A few counts support this clone. This chain connects TRBV11-2 to TRBJ1-2; TRBD1 is a possible D gene (5 bases). The V end lost 1 base, the J end lost 7 bases, and 13 bases lay between the germline ends. CDR3 size: 14 residues. The germline V gene has CDR1 SGHAT and CDR2 FQNNGV. CDR3 residues: CASSLGGGTRGYTF. In DNA, the CDR3 is TGTGCCAGCAGCTTAGGGGGGGGGACCCGTGGCTACACCTTC.

A single count supports this clone. The chain employs TRBV11-2 and TRBJ2-7; D gene uncertain. The CDR3 is 14 residues long. CDR1 is SGHAT and CDR2 is FQNNGV in the germline V gene. Trimming removed 5 bases from V and 2 bases from J, with 13 bases in between. CDR3 region: CASSPSLKTYEQYF. In nucleotides, the CDR3 is TGTGCCAGCAGCCCCTCACTCAAGACCTACGAGCAGTACTTC.

The rearrangement links TRBV4-3 to TRBJ1-2; D unclear. The CDR3 runs to 14 residues. Germline V gene data show CDR1 as LGHNA and CDR2 as YSLEER. V shed 4 bases and J shed 4 bases, with 13 bases lying between them. CDR3 in DNA: TGCGCCAGCAGCCGGCTGGAGGGAGCCTATGGCTACACCTTC. Translating gives CASSRLEGAYGYTF.

This chain joins TRBV11-2 and TRBJ2-7, with TRBD2 identical over 7 bases. Germline CDR1 SGHAT, CDR2 FQNNGV. With V trimmed by 3 bases and J by 2 bases, 10 bases remained unmatched. This CDR3 is 16 amino acids long. The CDR3 loop is CASSLSSEAGAYEQYF. The CDR3 bases are TGTGCCAGCAGCTTGTCCTCGGAGGCGGGAGCCTACGAGCAGTACTTC.

The gene calls are TRBV5-6 and TRBJ1-4, with D tentatively TRBD1 (6 bases). The germline gives CDR1 SGHDT, CDR2 YYEEEE. V gave up 4 bases and J gave up 8 bases, with 24 bases separating them. The CDR3 sequence is 17 residues long. The CDR3 spells CASSGPTGLWLEEKLFF. CDR3 sequence (DNA): TGTGCCAGCAGCGGGCCAACAGGGTTGTGGCTTGAAGAAAAACTGTTTTTT.

The CDR3 nucleotides read TGTGCCAGCACTCAGCGGGAGCTAGTAGATACGCAGTATTTT. Translated, it gives CASTQRELVDTQYF. The rearrangement uses TRBV2 and TRBJ2-3; 8 bases are shared with TRBD2. The CDR3 runs 14 residues. Unmatched junction bases numbered 8, after V lost 7 bases and J lost 5 bases. Germline CDR1 reads SNHLY; CDR2 reads FYNNEI.

The gene calls are TRBV6-1 and TRBJ2-1, with TRBD2 matching 8 bases. V shed 4 bases and J 1 base; nucleotides not matched to a gene: 6. The CDR3 is 16 residues long. Germline V gene sequence: CDR1 MNHNS, CDR2 SASEGT. The CDR3 coding sequence is TGTGCCAGCAGTGTCCCCAGCGGGAGTTCCTACAATGAGCAGTTCTTC. It is translated as CASSVPSGSSYNEQFF.

The chain couples TRBV10-3 to TRBJ1-2; 10 bases line up with TRBD1. Germline trimming cut 3 bases from V and 4 bases from J; bases unmatched to any gene: 2. The CDR3 spans 14 residues. CDR1 ENHRY and CDR2 SYGVKD come from the germline V gene. The DNA of the CDR3 is TGTGCCATCAGTGATAGGGACAGGGGCTATGGCTACACCTTC. This translates into CAISDRDRGYGYTF.

V and J are TRBV7-9 and TRBJ2-5; 10 positions agree with TRBD2. The CDR3 totals 19 residues. The junction had 19 bases not matched to a gene; V was cut back by 2 bases and J by 7 bases. Germline V gene sequence: CDR1 SEHNR, CDR2 FQNEAQ (reference sequence). The CDR3: CASSLPGLADTSNVWTQYF. CDR3 sequence (DNA): TGTGCCAGCAGCTTACCCGGACTAGCGGATACCTCCAATGTATGGACCCAGTACTTC.

The chain carries TRBV19 and TRBJ2-7; D might be TRBD2 (6 bases). This CDR3 has 15 residues. Looked up from germline, CDR1 is LNHDA and CDR2 is SQIVND (reference sequence). The V end lost 1 base, the J end lost 3 bases, and 13 bases lay between the germline ends. CDR3 coding DNA: TGTGCCAGTAGTATAGCGGGGGACTTCGTCTACGAGCAGTACTTC. This encodes CASSIAGDFVYEQYF.

The chain employs TRBV27 and TRBJ2-1; D is possibly TRBD1 (5 bases). V was trimmed by 6 bases and J by 9 bases, leaving 12 bases between them. The CDR3 consists of 12 residues. Germline values: CDR1 MNHEY, CDR2 SMNVEV (reference sequence). CDR3 DNA: TGTGCCAGCAGCCCCCTGGGGCCTGAGCAGTTCTTC. Translating it yields CASSPLGPEQFF.

Of note for this clone: A read error may account for a junction end that differs from germline. CDR3 DNA sequence: TGTGCCAGCAGTTTAGAGGGGACTAGCGGTACCGCCTCCTACAATGAGCAGTTCTTC. Protein product: CASSLEGTSGTASYNEQFF. The chain carries TRBV13 and TRBJ2-1; 11 bases fit TRBD2. The CDR3 contains 19 residues. Germline V gene data show CDR1 as PRHDT and CDR2 as FYEKMQ (reference sequence).